These T cell receptor beta chains were read from a single sample in a study of shared T cell receptors in the human thymus. TCRdb keeps only in-frame clones here, not all; method: immunoSEQ multiplex PCR. Of about 380,000 clones in the sample, roughly 94% are singletons; the top ten hold roughly 0.02%. The sample taken for sequencing was thymocytes. The origin of the receptors is a human donor. CDR3s include the opening cysteine and the closing phenylalanine or tryptophan. A D gene is named only where the DNA matches it firmly. Clone size appears in some rows only: once, few, many, or a class for an expanded clone.

-	TRBV27	-	TRBJ1-6	TGTGCCAGCAGTCCCGGACTCCGAGATTTATCACCCCTCCACTTT	CASSPGLRDLSPLHF
-	TRBV27	-	TRBJ1-2	TGTGCCAGCAGTAAGAGCCCTAACTATGGCTACACCTTC	CASSKSPNYGYTF
-	TRBV28	TRBD2	TRBJ2-3	TGTGCCAGCACCCAACTACACCGCCGGGGGGTGGGGACAGATACGCAGTATTTT	CASTQLHRRGVGTDTQYF
-	TRBV18	-	TRBJ1-3	TGTGCCAGCTCACCCGGTCGGGCGGCTGGAAACACCATATATTTT	CASSPGRAAGNTIYF
once	TRBV4-2	-	TRBJ1-2	TGTGCCAGCAGCCAAGGGAGGCGGGGAGACGGCTACACCTTC	CASSQGRRGDGYTF
-	TRBV4-3	-	TRBJ1-4	TGCGCCAGCAGCCAAGTAGCGGGGACCGAAAAACTGTTTTTT	CASSQVAGTEKLFF
-	TRBV10-3	TRBD1	TRBJ2-1	TGTGCCATCAGTGACAGGGGCCTAGGGGGCGATGAGCAGTTCTTC	CAISDRGLGGDEQFF
-	TRBV28	-	TRBJ2-5	TGTGCCAGCCGACGGTTCAGCAGAGCCCAAGAGACCCAGTACTTC	CASRRFSRAQETQYF
once	TRBV28	-	TRBJ2-2	TGTGCCAGCAGTCCCCGGACAGAGATCTTACTAGCTAACACCGGGGAGCTGTTTTTT	CASSPRTEILLANTGELFF
-	TRBV28	-	TRBJ1-2	TGTGCCAGCAGTCAAAAGGGGCCCTATGGCTACACCTTC	CASSQKGPYGYTF
-	TRBV9	TRBD1	TRBJ1-5	TGTGCCAGCAGCCTCGGGACAGGGGGCAATCAGCCCCAGCATTTT	CASSLGTGGNQPQHF
-	TRBV5-1	TRBD1	TRBJ2-2	TGCGCCAGCAGCCCGACAGGGGAGAACACCGGGGAGCTGTTTTTT	CASSPTGENTGELFF
-	TRBV19	TRBD2	TRBJ2-1	TGTGCCAGTAGTAAGACTAGCGGGCCCCCCCCGGGATCCTACAATGAGCAGTTCTTC	CASSKTSGPPPGSYNEQFF
-	TRBV4-2	TRBD1	TRBJ2-1	TGTGCCAGCAGCGCCCATCGCCGGGACAGTTCTCGGAATGAGCAGTTCTTC	CASSAHRRDSSRNEQFF
-	TRBV7-2	TRBD1	TRBJ2-5	TGTGCCAGCAGCCACAGGGGTGAGCAGACAGAGACCCAGTACTTC	CASSHRGEQTETQYF
-	TRBV13	TRBD1	TRBJ1-1	TGTGCCAGCAGCTCCTGGAGCAGGGGGTTTTCTTTCTTT	CASSSWSRGFSFF
-	TRBV27	TRBD2	TRBJ2-1	TGTGCCAGCAGGAAAGGGACTAGCGGCTACAATGAGCAGTTCTTC	CASRKGTSGYNEQFF